Sequencing of this TCR beta chain was carried out in a study of blood T cell repertoires in COVID-19. Overall study context: The United States, Italy and Spain supplied acute and convalescent COVID-19 samples. T cells, B-cell-depleted T cells, or PBMCs provided the cDNA or gDNA that served as material.

The V gene lost 3 bases and the J gene lost 4 bases, with 13 bases spanning the gap. The CDR3 loop spans 15 amino acids. The germline V gene has CDR1 MDHEN and CDR2 SYDVKM. Authors' data handling: Reference gene primers were amplified, and this amplification served to estimate nucleated cell counts. The table came from immunoSEQ multiplex PCR; TCRdb's copy has only in-frame clones and leaves some out. Clonal size and the V and J genes are those of that table, whereas D and trimming came from the DNA. The table lists about 43,000 clones, around nine tenths of them singletons, with roughly 4.2% in the top ten. Patients from Seattle were sampled longitudinally, starting during active infection.

The TCR comes from a middle-aged man with COVID-19, enrolled during active disease. J is TRBJ1-3 and V is TRBV28, with D tentatively TRBD1 (6 bases). Material: peripheral blood. CDR3 in DNA: TGTGCCAGCAGTTTTGCGGGGGGCGCGGGAAACACCATATATTTT. Translated, it gives CASSFAGGAGNTIYF.